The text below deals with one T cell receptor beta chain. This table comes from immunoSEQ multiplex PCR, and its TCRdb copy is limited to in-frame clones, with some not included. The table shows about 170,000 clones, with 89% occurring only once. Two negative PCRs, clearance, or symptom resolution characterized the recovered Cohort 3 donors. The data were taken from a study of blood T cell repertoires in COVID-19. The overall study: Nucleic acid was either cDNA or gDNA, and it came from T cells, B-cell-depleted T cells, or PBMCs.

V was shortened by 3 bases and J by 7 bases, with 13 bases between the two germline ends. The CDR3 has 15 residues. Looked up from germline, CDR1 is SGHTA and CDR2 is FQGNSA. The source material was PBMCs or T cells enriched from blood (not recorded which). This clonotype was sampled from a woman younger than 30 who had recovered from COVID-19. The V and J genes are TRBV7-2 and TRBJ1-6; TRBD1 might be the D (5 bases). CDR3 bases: TGTGCCAGCAGCTTTCAGGCTCGGGGGAATTCACCCCTCCACTTT. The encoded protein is CASSFQARGNSPLHF.